This TCR beta chain was retrieved from a study of Ad26.COV2.S vaccination and SARS-CoV-2 variants. Findings and limits, study-wide: Compared with placebo recipients, vaccine recipients had higher spike-specific TCR breadth. A substantial breadth of spike-specific CD8+ and CD4+ T cell responses after vaccination has been reported. Responses of T cells in total may have been underestimated by the TCR breadth and depth analyses.

As regards this clone: As yet, its antigen is unknown.

Here immunoSEQ multiplex PCR was the method, and the copy in TCRdb shows in-frame clones only, minus some. The table shows over 400,000 clones, with nearly 90% occurring only once. Between the trimmed V and J ends, which lost 7 bases and 3 bases, there was a span of 22 bases. This CDR3 region has 16 residues. The germline V gene has CDR1 SGHVS and CDR2 FQNEAQ. Treatment: 15 to 20 received Ad26.COV2.S at low or high dose, single or two shots; 5 received placebo; per-sample allocation not given. Specimens were obtained on day 63 following the first vaccine or placebo injection. The chain carries TRBV7-8 and TRBJ2-7; possible D gene TRBD1, 7 bases. This clonotype was obtained from a person aged 18-65 years who received the Ad26.COV2.S COVID-19 vaccine or a placebo. Here the sequenced sample was peripheral blood, taken in a trial of Ad26.COV2.S vaccine versus placebo. The CDR3 here is CASTPGVVRGNYEQYF. The CDR3 DNA reads as TGTGCCAGCACCCCGGGGGTGGTCAGGGGGAACTACGAGCAGTACTTC.